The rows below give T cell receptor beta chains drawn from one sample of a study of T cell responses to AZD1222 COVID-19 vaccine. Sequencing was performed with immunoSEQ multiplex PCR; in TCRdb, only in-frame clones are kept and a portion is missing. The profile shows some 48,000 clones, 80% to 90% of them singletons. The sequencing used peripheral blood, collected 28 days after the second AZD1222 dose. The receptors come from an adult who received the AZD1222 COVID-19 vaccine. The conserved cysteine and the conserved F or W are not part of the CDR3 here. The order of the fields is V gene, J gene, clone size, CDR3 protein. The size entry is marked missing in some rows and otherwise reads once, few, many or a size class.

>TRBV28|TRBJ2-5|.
ASSFESGETQY
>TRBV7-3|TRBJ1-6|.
ASSLGEGWDSPLH
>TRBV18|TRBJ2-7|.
ASSPSTGTGSYEQY
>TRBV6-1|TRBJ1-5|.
ASSEFPSLGDQPQH
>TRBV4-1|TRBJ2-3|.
ASSRLAGVNTDTQY
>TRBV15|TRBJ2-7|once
ATSKDVGAGAPYEQY
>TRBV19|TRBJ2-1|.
SCWQGWPNEQF
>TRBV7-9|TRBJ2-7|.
AIMDGPYEQY
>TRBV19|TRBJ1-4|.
ASSIPFGGNEKLF
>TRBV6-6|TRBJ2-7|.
ASSYSGGDSSYEQY
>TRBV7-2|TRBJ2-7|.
ASSFYQGARHEQY
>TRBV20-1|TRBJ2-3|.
SASFWASGHTDTQY
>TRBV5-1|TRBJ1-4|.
ASSQTGAFNEKLF
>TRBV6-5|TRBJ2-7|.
ASSYGGSGSYEQY
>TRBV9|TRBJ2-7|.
ASSVGYPSYEQY
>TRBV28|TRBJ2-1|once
ASSPQGAYNEQF
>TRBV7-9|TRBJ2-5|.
ASMAGQGGETQY
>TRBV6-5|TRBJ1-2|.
ASSYFIQGAGGYT
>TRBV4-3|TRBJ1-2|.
ASSRESYFNYGYT
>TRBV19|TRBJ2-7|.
ASSVTSGRGLEQY
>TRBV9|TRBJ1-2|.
ASSEGYGYT
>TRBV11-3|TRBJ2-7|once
ASNVGASYEQY
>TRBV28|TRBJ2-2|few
ATRWGPNTGELF
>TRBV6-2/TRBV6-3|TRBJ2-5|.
ASSPGQGWETQY
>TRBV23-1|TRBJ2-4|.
ASSPGPAVAKNIQY
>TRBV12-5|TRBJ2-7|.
ASGLVNMREQY
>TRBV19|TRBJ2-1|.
ASSIGGGRRVHEQF